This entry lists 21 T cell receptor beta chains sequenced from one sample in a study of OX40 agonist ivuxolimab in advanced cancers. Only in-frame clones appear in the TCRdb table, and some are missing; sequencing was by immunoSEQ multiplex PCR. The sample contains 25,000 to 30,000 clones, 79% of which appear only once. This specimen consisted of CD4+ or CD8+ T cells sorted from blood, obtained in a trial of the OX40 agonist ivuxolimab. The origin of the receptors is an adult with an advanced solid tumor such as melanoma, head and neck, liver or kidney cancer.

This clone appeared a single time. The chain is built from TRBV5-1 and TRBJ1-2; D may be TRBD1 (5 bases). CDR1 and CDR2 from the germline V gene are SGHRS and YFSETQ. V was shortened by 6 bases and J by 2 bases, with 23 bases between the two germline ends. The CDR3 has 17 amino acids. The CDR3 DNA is TGCGCCAGCACGGAGAGCAGTCCGGGACCGGTCAACTATGGCTACACCTTC. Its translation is CASTESSPGPVNYGYTF. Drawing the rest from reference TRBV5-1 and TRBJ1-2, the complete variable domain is KAGVTQTPRYLIKTRGQQVTLSCSPISGHRSVSWYQQTPGQGLQFLFEYFSETQRNKGNFPGRFSGRQFSNSRSEMNVSTLELGDSALYLCASTESSPGPVNYGYTFGSGTRLTVV.

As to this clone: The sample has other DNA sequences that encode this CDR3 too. The CDR3 DNA reads as TGTGCCAGCAGCTTAGCCCCAGGGGGCGCGTTAATTGAGAATGAAAAACTGTTTTTT. It yields the protein CASSLAPGGALIENEKLFF. J is TRBJ1-4 and V is TRBV11-2, with 8 nucleotides matching TRBD1. This CDR3 region has 19 residues. With 1 base clipped from V and 5 bases from J, the junction kept 15 bases outside the gene matches. Germline V gene lookup returns CDR1 SGHAT and CDR2 FQNNGV.

This CDR3 reads CASSPPGHLTNEQYF. The CDR3 coding sequence is TGTGCCAGCAGCCCTCCAGGGCACCTCACGAACGAGCAGTACTTC. The gene calls are TRBV14 and TRBJ2-5; a weak D match, TRBD1 (5 bases). The end of the DNA fits TRBJ2-7 better, so the J call may be wrong. The CDR3 has 15 amino acids. Germline CDR1 reads SGHDN; CDR2 reads FVKESK.

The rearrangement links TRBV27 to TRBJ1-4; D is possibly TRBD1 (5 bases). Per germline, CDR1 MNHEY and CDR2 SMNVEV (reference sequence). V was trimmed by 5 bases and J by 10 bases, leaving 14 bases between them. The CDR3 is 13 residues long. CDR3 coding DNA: TGTGCCAGCAGTAAGGGGCGGGGGGTAAAACTGTTTTTT. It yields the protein CASSKGRGVKLFF.

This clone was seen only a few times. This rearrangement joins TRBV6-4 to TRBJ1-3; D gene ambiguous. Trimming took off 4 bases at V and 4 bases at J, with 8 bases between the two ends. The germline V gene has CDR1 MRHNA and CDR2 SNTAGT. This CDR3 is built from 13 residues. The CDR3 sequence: CASSATTGNTIYF. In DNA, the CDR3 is TGTGCCAGCAGTGCCACGACAGGAAACACCATATATTTT.

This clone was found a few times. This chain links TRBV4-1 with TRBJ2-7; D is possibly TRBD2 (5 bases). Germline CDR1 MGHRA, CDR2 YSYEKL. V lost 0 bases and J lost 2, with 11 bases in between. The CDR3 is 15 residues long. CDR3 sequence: CASSQDDTGTYEQYF. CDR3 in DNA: TGCGCCAGCAGCCAAGATGATACGGGGACCTACGAGCAGTACTTC.

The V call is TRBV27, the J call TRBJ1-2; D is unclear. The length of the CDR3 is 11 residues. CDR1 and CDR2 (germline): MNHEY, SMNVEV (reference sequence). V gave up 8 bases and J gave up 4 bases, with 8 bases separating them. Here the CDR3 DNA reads TGTGCCAGCGGGGTTGGCTATGGCTACACCTTC. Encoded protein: CASGVGYGYTF.

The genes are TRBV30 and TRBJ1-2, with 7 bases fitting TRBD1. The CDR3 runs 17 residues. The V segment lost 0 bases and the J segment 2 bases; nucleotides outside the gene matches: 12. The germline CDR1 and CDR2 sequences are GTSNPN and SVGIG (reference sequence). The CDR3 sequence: CAWSVTGSGTANYGYTF. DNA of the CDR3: TGTGCCTGGAGTGTTACTGGATCGGGGACAGCAAACTATGGCTACACCTTC.

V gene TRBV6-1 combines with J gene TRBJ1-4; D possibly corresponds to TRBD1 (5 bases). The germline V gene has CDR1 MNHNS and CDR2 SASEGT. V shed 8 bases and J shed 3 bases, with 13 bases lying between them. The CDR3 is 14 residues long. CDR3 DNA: TGTGCCAGCGGTCGACAGACCTCTAATGAAAAACTGTTTTTT. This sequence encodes CASGRQTSNEKLFF.

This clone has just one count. CDR3 DNA: TGTGCCAGCAGTGGGACTAGCGGGGGGCATATGACCCAGTACTTC. Protein product: CASSGTSGGHMTQYF. This chain links TRBV2 with TRBJ2-5, with TRBD2 identical over 14 bases. Trimming cost V 4 bases and J 7 bases; bases outside gene matches: 5. The CDR3 has 15 amino acids. CDR1 and CDR2 from the germline V gene are SNHLY and FYNNEI.

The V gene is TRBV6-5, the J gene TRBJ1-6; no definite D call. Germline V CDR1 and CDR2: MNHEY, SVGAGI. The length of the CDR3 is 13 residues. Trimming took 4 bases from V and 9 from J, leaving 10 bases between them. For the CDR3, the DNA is TGTGCCAGCAGTTCTAGGTCGGGTTCACCCCTCCACTTT. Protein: CASSSRSGSPLHF.

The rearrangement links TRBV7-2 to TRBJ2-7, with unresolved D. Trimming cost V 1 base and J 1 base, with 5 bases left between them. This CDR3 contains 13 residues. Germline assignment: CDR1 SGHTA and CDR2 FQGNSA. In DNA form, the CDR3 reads TGTGCCAGCAGCTTAGTACAGTCCTACGAGCAGTACTTC. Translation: CASSLVQSYEQYF. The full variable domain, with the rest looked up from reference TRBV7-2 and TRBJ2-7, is GAGVSQSPSNKVTEKGKDVELRCDPISGHTALYWYRQSLGQGLEFLIYFQGNSAPDKSGLPSDRFSAERTGGSVSTLTIQRTQQEDSAVYLCASSLVQSYEQYFGPGTRLTVT.

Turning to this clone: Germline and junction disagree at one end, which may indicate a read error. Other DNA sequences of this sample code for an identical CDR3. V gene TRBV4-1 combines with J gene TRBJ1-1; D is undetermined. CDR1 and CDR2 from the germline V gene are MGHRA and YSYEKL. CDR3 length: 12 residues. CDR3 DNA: TGCGCCAGCAGTCAAGGACTTACCGAAGCTTTCTTT. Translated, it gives CASSQGLTEAFF.

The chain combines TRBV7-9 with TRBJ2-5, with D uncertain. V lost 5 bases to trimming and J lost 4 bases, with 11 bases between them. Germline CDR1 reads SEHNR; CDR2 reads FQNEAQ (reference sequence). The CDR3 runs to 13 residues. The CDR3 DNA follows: TGTGCCAGCAGCCCCGGGCCACGAGAGACCCAGTACTTC. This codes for CASSPGPRETQYF.

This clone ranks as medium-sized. The CDR3 is CATSGRVSGELFF. CDR3 sequence (DNA): TGTGCCACCAGCGGCAGGGTATCCGGGGAGCTGTTTTTT. The gene calls are TRBV15 and TRBJ2-2; tentative D call: TRBD1 (5 bases). Germline V lookup: CDR1 LNHNV, CDR2 YYDKDF (reference sequence). The CDR3 contains 13 residues. The V and J ends lost 5 bases and 6 bases respectively, with 10 bases between them.

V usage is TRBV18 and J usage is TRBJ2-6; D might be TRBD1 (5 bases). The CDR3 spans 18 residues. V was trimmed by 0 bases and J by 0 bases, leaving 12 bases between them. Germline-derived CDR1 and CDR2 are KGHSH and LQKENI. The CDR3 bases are TGTGCCAGCTCACCACCGGCAGGGTCCCTCTCTGGGGCCAACGTCCTGACTTTC. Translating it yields CASSPPAGSLSGANVLTF.

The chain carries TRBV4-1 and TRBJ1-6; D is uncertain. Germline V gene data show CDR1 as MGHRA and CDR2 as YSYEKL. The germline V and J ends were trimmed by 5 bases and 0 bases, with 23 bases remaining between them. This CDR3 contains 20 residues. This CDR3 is CASSGRVRGLSSSYNSPLHF. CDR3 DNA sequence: TGCGCCAGCAGCGGCCGGGTCCGGGGATTGAGTAGCTCCTATAATTCACCCCTCCACTTT.

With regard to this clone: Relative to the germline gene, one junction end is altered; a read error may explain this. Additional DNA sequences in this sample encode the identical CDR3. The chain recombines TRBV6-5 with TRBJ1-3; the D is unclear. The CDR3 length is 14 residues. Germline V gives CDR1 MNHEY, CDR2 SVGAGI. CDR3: CASSAGNSGNTIYF. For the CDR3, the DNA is TGCGCCAGCAGTGCCGGGAACTCTGGAAACACCATATATTTT.

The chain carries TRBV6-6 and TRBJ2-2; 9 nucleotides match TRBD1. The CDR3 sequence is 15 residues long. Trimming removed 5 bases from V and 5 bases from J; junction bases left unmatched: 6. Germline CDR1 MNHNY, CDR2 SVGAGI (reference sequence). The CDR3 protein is CASSPGTGRTGELFF. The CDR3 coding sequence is TGTGCCAGCAGTCCCGGGACAGGGAGGACCGGGGAGCTGTTTTTT.

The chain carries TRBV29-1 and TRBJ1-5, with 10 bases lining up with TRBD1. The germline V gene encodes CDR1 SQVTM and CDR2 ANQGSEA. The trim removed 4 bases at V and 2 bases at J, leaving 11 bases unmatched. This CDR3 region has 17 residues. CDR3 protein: CSVAGDRGLLGNQPQHF. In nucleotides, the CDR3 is TGCAGCGTTGCTGGGGACAGGGGACTCCTAGGCAATCAGCCCCAGCATTTT. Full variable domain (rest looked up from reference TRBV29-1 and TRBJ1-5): SAVISQKPSRDICQRGTSLTIQCQVDSQVTMMFWYRQQPGQSLTLIATANQGSEATYESGFVIDKFPISRPNLTFSTLTVSNMSPEDSSIYLCSVAGDRGLLGNQPQHFGDGTRLSIL.

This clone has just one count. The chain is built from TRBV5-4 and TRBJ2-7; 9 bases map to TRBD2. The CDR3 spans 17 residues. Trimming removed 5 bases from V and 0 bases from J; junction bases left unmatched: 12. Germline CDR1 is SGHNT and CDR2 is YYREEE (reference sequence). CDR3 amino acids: CASRPRAGGRFSYEQYF. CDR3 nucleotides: TGTGCCAGCAGACCCAGAGCGGGGGGCCGCTTCTCCTACGAGCAGTACTTC.